This T cell receptor beta chain was identified in a study of chemoradiotherapy in HPV16-positive cancers. Study results and limitations: During treatment, candidate HPV-specific clones and E7-related motifs expanded in tumor. The functional HPV-specific definition rests on just two HPV16-positive patients.

The repertoire was sequenced with immunoSEQ multiplex PCR; TCRdb's copy has only in-frame clones and lacks some. The repertoire has around 15,000 clones, just under 70% of them found once; the top ten carry about 19%. CDR3 length: 13 amino acids. Germline CDR1 MDHEN, CDR2 SYDVKM. V lost 2 bases to trimming and J lost 8 bases, with 12 bases between them. Comment on this clone: What it binds is not known.

Samples were taken several times over chemoradiotherapy. The V call is TRBV28, the J call TRBJ1-2; D may be TRBD1 (6 bases). This receptor was identified in a human donor with HPV-associated anogenital cancer. The specimen was obtained from a patient who underwent chemoradiotherapy. The CDR3 coding sequence is TGTGCCAGCAGTTTAGAACAGGGAAACGGCTACACCTTC. Its protein product is CASSLEQGNGYTF.